This T cell receptor (beta chain) stems from a study of T cell changes during pregnancy in multiple sclerosis. The assay was immunoSEQ multiplex PCR, and TCRdb's table has in-frame clones only and misses some. Among about 85,000 clones listed, approximately 90% were seen once. V lost 6 bases, J lost 2 bases, and 5 bases stayed unmatched. Germline V gene lookup returns CDR1 MRHNA and CDR2 SNTAGT. The length of the CDR3 is 16 residues. The receptor comes from a female donor with multiple sclerosis, enrolled in a pregnancy study. Sequenced here: peripheral blood, sampled in the first trimester of pregnancy. V usage is TRBV6-4 and J usage is TRBJ2-3, with TRBD2 identical over 13 bases. CDR3 residues: CASSPLAGGTTDTQYF. For the CDR3, the DNA is TGTGCCAGCAGCCCACTAGCGGGGGGGACCACAGATACGCAGTATTTT.